Below are 11 T cell receptor beta chains sequenced from a single sample in a study of CD8 T cells in Susac syndrome. A quantity of about 0.45 to 1 ug RNA underwent reverse transcription using random hexamers. TCRdb re-analysed the immunoSEQ multiplex PCR reads in MiXCR, keeping a single row per CDR3 protein. This repertoire shows around 200,000 distinct CDR3 sequences, roughly 94% found once; its top ten account for about 0.15%. The material sequenced was CD8+ T cells from PBMCs. These receptors originate from a human donor with Susac syndrome.

The chain is built from TRBV2 and TRBJ1-1; D is unclear. V was trimmed by 6 bases and J by 1 base, leaving 9 bases between them. CDR3 length equals 13 residues. Germline-derived CDR1 and CDR2 are SNHLY and FYNNEI. CDR3 sequence (DNA): TGTGCCAGCAGAAGTCGGAAGAACACTGAAGCTTTCTTT. Translating it yields CASRSRKNTEAFF.

J is TRBJ1-6 and V is TRBV14, with D unresolved. This CDR3 has 13 residues. CDR1 SGHDN and CDR2 FVKESK come from the germline V gene. Trimming removed 7 bases from V and 0 bases from J, with 4 bases in between. The CDR3 DNA sequence: TGTGCCAGCAAAGACTCCTATAATTCACCCCTCCACTTT. It is translated as CASKDSYNSPLHF.

This clonotype showed up just a few times. The J gene is TRBJ2-7, the V gene TRBV12-3 or TRBV12-4; D uncertain. With 3 bases removed from V and 2 bases from J, the gap between germline ends came to 8 bases. The CDR3 has 13 amino acids. CDR3 coding DNA: TGTGCCAGCAGTTTTGGGCTTGCCTACGAGCAGTACTTC. Translating gives CASSFGLAYEQYF.

The J gene is TRBJ2-2, the V gene TRBV7-9, with D possibly matching TRBD2 (5 bases). The length of the CDR3 is 16 residues. Germline V CDR1 and CDR2: SEHNR, FQNEAQ (reference sequence). Trimming left V 6 bases short and J 5 bases short, with 19 bases between. CDR3 loop: CASSRTPGYHTGELFF. The DNA of the CDR3 is TGTGCCAGCAGTCGAACTCCGGGATACCATACCGGGGAGCTGTTTTTT.

The J gene is TRBJ2-1, the V gene TRBV18, with 10 nucleotides matching TRBD2. V shed 6 bases and J 5 bases; nucleotides not matched to a gene: 4. Germline CDR1 is KGHSH and CDR2 is LQKENI. CDR3 length equals 14 residues. The CDR3: CASSKSGGDNEQFF. The CDR3 nucleotides are TGTGCCAGCTCCAAAAGCGGGGGGGACAATGAGCAGTTCTTC.

The rearrangement links TRBV6-2 or TRBV6-3 to TRBJ2-1; 7 bases map to TRBD1. This CDR3 has 17 residues. V lost 7 bases to trimming and J lost 3 bases; unmatched junction nucleotides: 15. CDR1 and CDR2 (germline): MNHEY, SVGEGT. DNA for the CDR3: TGTGCCAGCACAGTTACGACCGGGACAGACAACTACAATGAGCAGTTCTTC. It yields the protein CASTVTTGTDNYNEQFF.

CDR3 nucleotide sequence: TGTGCCAGCAGCTTGGGGACTAGCGGGTTCTACGAGCAGTACTTC. It specifies CASSLGTSGFYEQYF. The rearrangement uses TRBV5-4 and TRBJ2-7; 11 nucleotides line up with TRBD2. CDR3 size: 15 residues. Germline V gene lookup returns CDR1 SGHNT and CDR2 YYREEE (reference sequence). V lost 0 bases and J lost 3; bases outside the gene matches: 2.

The chain uses TRBV4-1 and TRBJ2-5; 8 nucleotides match TRBD2. Germline lookup yields CDR1 MGHRA and CDR2 YSYEKL. V lost 0 bases and J lost 5; bases outside the gene matches: 17. This CDR3 spans 19 amino acids. The CDR3 sequence: CASSQDPSTAAGERETQYF. CDR3 DNA: TGCGCCAGCAGCCAAGATCCATCAACCGCAGCGGGAGAACGTGAGACCCAGTACTTC.

The gene calls are TRBV28 and TRBJ2-3, with D unresolved. This CDR3 comprises 11 residues. The V end was cut by 5 bases, the J end by 11 bases, with 11 bases between. Germline loops: CDR1 MDHEN, CDR2 SYDVKM. The CDR3 here is CASSSAEMQYF. The CDR3, as DNA: TGTGCCAGCAGTAGCGCGGAGATGCAGTATTTT.

The V and J genes are TRBV9 and TRBJ2-6; D perhaps matches TRBD1 (5 bases). V lost 1 base and J lost 0, with 8 bases in between. The CDR3 is 16 amino acids. The V gene's germline CDR1 is SGDLS and CDR2 YYNGEE. For the CDR3, the DNA is TGTGCCAGCAGCGTATACCAGGGCTCTGGGGCCAACGTCCTGACTTTC. Its protein is CASSVYQGSGANVLTF.

The genes are TRBV27 and TRBJ2-2, with TRBD2 identical over 10 bases. The CDR3 totals 15 residues. V shed 3 bases, J shed 7 bases, and the junction held 5 bases outside the gene matches. Germline CDR1 reads MNHEY; CDR2 reads SMNVEV (reference sequence). CDR3 coding DNA: TGTGCCAGCAGTTTCCGGACTAGCGGATTCGGGGAGCTGTTTTTT. Translated, it gives CASSFRTSGFGELFF.